This T cell receptor beta chain is drawn from a study of radiotherapy plus CTLA-4 blockade in lung cancer listed by TCRdb under 2018. About the investigation overall: Among the enrolled patients, about 19% had an objective response, and 31% reached disease control.

The germline V gene encodes CDR1 GTSNPN and CDR2 SVGIG (reference sequence). Trimming removed 1 base from V and 5 bases from J; the gene matches leave 10 bases unexplained. The CDR3, cysteine through phenylalanine, is 16 amino acids long. Only the CDR3 region is kept as DNA, spanning 48 bases read in frame from base 1. General conclusions and limits of the study: TCR clones derived from tumors expanded in peripheral blood after treatment with radiotherapy and ipilimumab. The strongest predictors of response were reported to be early dynamic shifts in blood T cell clones along with a rise in serum interferon-beta following radiation.

To prepare the library, the immunoSEQ multiplex PCR assay was applied. TCRdb carries this immuneACCESS record with in-frame sequences only. Its versions omit some clonotypes, under half of them owing to an unresolved V gene in the studies checked, with the rest unexplained. The sample table contains tens of thousands of clones; only one count was recorded for approximately 86% of them. The ten largest clones take up approximately 1.9% of the sample. Focal radiation therapy combined with CTLA-4 blockade (ipilimumab) was tested in patients with chemo-refractory metastatic non-small-cell lung cancer. Worth noting for this clone: The clone's antigen remains unknown. One base away there is no much larger clone; base qualities are not given.

The TCR was taken from a human donor with non-small cell lung cancer who had a partial response to radiotherapy plus ipilimumab. Recombination joined TRBV30 with TRBJ2-3, with TRBD1 matching 9 junction bases. Specimen: peripheral blood, collected from a patient treated with radiotherapy plus ipilimumab. The CDR3 corresponds to CAWSASMRTGVDTQYF. The sequence in DNA is TGTGCCTGGAGTGCTTCGATGCGGACAGGGGTAGATACGCAGTATTTT.